This T cell receptor (beta chain) was recorded in a study of cytomegalovirus exposure and HLA in healthy donors. On the study more broadly: Unique TCRs from HLA-typed donors, around 79 million of them, were held in an early data release. Findings and limits, study-wide: A later analysis appeared to link common viral pathogens to several of the most significant clusters.

The PCR was carried out with 60 Vbeta primers and 13 Jbeta primers. TCRdb keeps only in-frame clones here, not all; method: immunoSEQ multiplex PCR. The sample yields about 120,000 clones, about 80% seen once. As to this clone: Its antigen is unidentified.

The germline V and J ends were trimmed by 7 bases and 0 bases, with 16 bases remaining between them. CDR1 SNHLY and CDR2 FYNNEI come from the germline V gene. There are 17 residues in the CDR3. The TCR was taken from a man aged 55 to 69 in good health and CMV-seropositive. This chain connects TRBV2 to TRBJ1-6, with D maybe TRBD1 (6 bases). The sample was PBMCs. The CDR3 spells CASKGRGASSYNSPLHF. CDR3 sequence (DNA): TGTGCCAGCAAGGGCAGGGGCGCGAGCTCCTATAATTCACCCCTCCACTTT.